The sequence of this T cell receptor (beta chain) was determined in a study of early T cells in non-severe SARS-CoV-2 infection. Study-wide background: The study sequenced bulk RNA from unsorted whole blood, with chains unpaired.

Individually, cDNA molecules had unique molecular identifiers attached to them. TCRdb called the 5' RACE reads again in MiXCR, with one record for every CDR3 protein. The data contain about 26,000 distinct CDR3 sequences, 4.4% of them seen just once; the ten biggest clones take up roughly 5.9%. Notes on the study in general: VDJdb matching, biased toward anti-spike CD8 responses, missed private and CD4 specificities.

With 0 bases removed from V and 4 bases from J, the gap between germline ends came to 2 bases. There are 12 residues in the CDR3. In germline, CDR1 is WNHNN, CDR2 SYGVQD (reference sequence). This clonotype came up many times. The antigen is unknown. The sequence was collected from an adult who was a healthcare worker with PCR-confirmed SARS-CoV-2 infection or an uninfected control (not recorded which). The sample consisted of whole blood. This chain uses TRBV10-1 with TRBJ2-3; D is unclear. DNA for the CDR3: TGCGCCAGCAGTGAGTCATCAGATACGCAGTATTTT. Amino acids: CASSESSDTQYF.